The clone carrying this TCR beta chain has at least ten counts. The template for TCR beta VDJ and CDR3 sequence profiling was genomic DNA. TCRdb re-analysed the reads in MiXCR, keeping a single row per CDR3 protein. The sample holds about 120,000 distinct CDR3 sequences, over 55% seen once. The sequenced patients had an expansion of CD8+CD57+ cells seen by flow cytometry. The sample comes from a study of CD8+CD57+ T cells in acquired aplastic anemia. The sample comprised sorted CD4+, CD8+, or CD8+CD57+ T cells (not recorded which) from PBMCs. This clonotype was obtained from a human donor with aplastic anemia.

CDR3 loop: CASSPQGSGQPQHF. The CDR3 bases are TGTGCCAGCAGCCCGCAGGGTTCGGGTCAGCCCCAGCATTTT. The V gene is TRBV7-3, the J gene TRBJ1-5; possible D gene TRBD1, 5 bases. The germline V and J ends were trimmed by 5 bases and 6 bases, with 14 bases remaining between them. Looked up from germline, CDR1 is SGHTA and CDR2 is FQGTGA. This CDR3 is built from 14 residues. Full variable domain (rest looked up from reference TRBV7-3 and TRBJ1-5): GAGVSQTPSNKVTEKGKYVELRCDPISGHTALYWYRQSLGQGPEFLIYFQGTGAADDSGLPNDRFFAVRPEGSVSTLKIQRTERGDSAVYLCASSPQGSGQPQHFGDGTRLSIL.